Each of the 32 T cell receptor beta chains below was sequenced from the same sample in a study of T cells after yellow fever vaccination. Each CDR3 protein gets one entry after TCRdb re-called the 5' RACE reads with MiXCR. The sample shows over 250,000 distinct CDR3 sequences, about 5.2% of them seen only once. Sample: CD4+ T cells sorted from PBMCs, taken on the day of the yellow fever booster vaccination. The source is a man aged 18 to 30 who received the YFV17D yellow fever vaccine.

This clonotype showed up just a few times. The chain carries TRBV20-1 and TRBJ1-2; weak D call: TRBD1 (6 bases). From germline, CDR1 is DFQATT and CDR2 SNEGSKA (reference sequence). The CDR3 has 14 residues. With 5 bases removed from V and 4 bases from J, the gap between germline ends came to 17 bases. The CDR3 DNA reads TGCAGTGCTCTCAAACAGGGTAAAAGCTATGGCTACACCTTC. It codes for CSALKQGKSYGYTF.

V gene TRBV7-3 combines with J gene TRBJ2-3; 8 bases are a match to TRBD2. The V and J ends lost 5 bases and 0 bases, in that order; junction bases with no gene match: 16. The CDR3 sequence is 19 residues long. Germline V gene data show CDR1 as SGHTA and CDR2 as FQGTGA. CDR3 amino acids: CASSTKSRRTSLSTDTQYF. The CDR3 DNA reads TGTGCCAGCAGCACAAAGTCCCGGCGGACTAGCCTTAGCACAGATACGCAGTATTTT.

This clonotype has only a few counts. The chain's CDR3 is CASSFYSQGYQETQYF. CDR3 nucleotides: TGTGCCAGCAGCTTTTACTCTCAGGGTTATCAAGAGACCCAGTACTTC. The chain has TRBV7-2 and TRBJ2-5, with a weak D call TRBD1 (5 bases). Trimming removed 3 bases from V and 2 bases from J, with 16 bases in between. Per germline, CDR1 SGHTA and CDR2 FQGNSA. The CDR3 has 16 residues. The full variable domain, completed using reference TRBV7-2 and TRBJ2-5, is GAGVSQSPSNKVTEKGKDVELRCDPISGHTALYWYRQSLGQGLEFLIYFQGNSAPDKSGLPSDRFSAERTGGSVSTLTIQRTQQEDSAVYLCASSFYSQGYQETQYFGPGTRLLVL.

The rearrangement uses TRBV11-2 and TRBJ2-3; D gene uncertain. In germline, CDR1 is SGHAT, CDR2 FQNNGV. V shed 5 bases and J shed 4 bases, with 10 bases lying between them. This CDR3 contains 13 residues. The CDR3 loop is CASSQVTSDTQYF. CDR3 bases: TGTGCCAGCAGCCAAGTAACATCAGATACGCAGTATTTT.

This clonotype was found a few times. The gene calls are TRBV7-2 and TRBJ1-4; D is uncertain. Trimming removed 1 base from V and 5 bases from J, with 11 bases in between. This CDR3 contains 15 residues. From germline, CDR1 is SGHTA and CDR2 FQGNSA. The CDR3 protein is CASSLVGGSNEKLFF. The CDR3 nucleotides read TGTGCCAGCAGCTTAGTCGGAGGGTCGAATGAAAAACTGTTTTTT.

In this sample, this clonotype turned up many times. The chain uses TRBV12-3 or TRBV12-4 and TRBJ2-7; perhaps TRBD1 as D (5 bases). The CDR3 runs to 12 residues. V gave up 6 bases and J gave up 0 bases, with 6 bases separating them. Written as DNA, the CDR3 is TGTGCCAGCAGCGACAGCTCCTACGAGCAGTACGTC. Encoded protein: CASSDSSYEQYV.

This clonotype was seen a few times. The chain joins TRBV7-2 to TRBJ1-1; possibly TRBD1 for D (6 bases). The germline V gene encodes CDR1 SGHTA and CDR2 FQGNSA. The V gene lost 1 base and the J gene lost 0 bases, with 12 bases spanning the gap. This CDR3 is 16 amino acids long. This CDR3 is CASSLGGRGMNTEAFF. The CDR3 nucleotides read TGTGCCAGCAGCTTAGGTGGCAGGGGCATGAACACTGAAGCTTTCTTT.

The chain employs TRBV12-3 or TRBV12-4 and TRBJ1-6; 8 nucleotides agree with TRBD1. The CDR3 is 16 amino acids. J was trimmed by 10 bases and V by 2 bases; bases with no gene match: 10. The CDR3 nucleotides read TGTGCCAGCAGTTTACGTGGTACAGGGGGTCGATCACCCCTCCACTTT. This translates into CASSLRGTGGRSPLHF.

This clonotype was seen more than once but under ten times. The CDR3 here is CASTTGSNEQFF. The CDR3 region has the DNA TGTGCCAGCACCACAGGGTCCAATGAGCAGTTCTTC. The chain recombines TRBV3-1 with TRBJ2-1, with D perhaps matching TRBD1 (6 bases). The germline V gene has CDR1 LGHDT and CDR2 YNNKEL (reference sequence). V lost 7 bases and J 6 bases, leaving 10 bases between the germline ends. The CDR3 consists of 12 residues.

The chain links TRBV4-1 to TRBJ1-1; possibly TRBD1 for D (6 bases). From germline, CDR1 is MGHRA and CDR2 YSYEKL. CDR3 length: 18 amino acids. V gave up 4 bases and J gave up 7 bases, with 28 bases separating them. CDR3 in amino acids: CASSPRFRDELRGGEAFF. CDR3 sequence (DNA): TGCGCCAGCAGCCCGCGCTTCCGGGACGAACTAAGGGGGGGTGAAGCTTTCTTT.

This clonotype has only a few counts. The chain carries TRBV18 and TRBJ2-7; the match to TRBD1 covers 9 bases. The trim removed 3 bases at V and 6 bases at J, leaving 3 bases unmatched. This CDR3 contains 13 residues. Germline-derived CDR1 and CDR2 are KGHSH and LQKENI. The DNA for the CDR3 is TGTGCCAGCTCACCCGGGACAGGGACCGAGCAGTACTTC. Protein: CASSPGTGTEQYF.

This clonotype was found a few times. The rearrangement links TRBV4-1 to TRBJ1-4, with D possibly matching TRBD1 (5 bases). CDR1 MGHRA and CDR2 YSYEKL come from the germline V gene. V lost 0 bases to trimming and J lost 8 bases, with 28 bases between them. This CDR3 has 20 amino acids. CDR3 sequence: CASSQDRFVLIGQGPEKLFF. Written as DNA, the CDR3 is TGCGCCAGCAGCCAAGATCGATTCGTTCTTATTGGGCAGGGACCCGAAAAACTGTTTTTT.

This clonotype was observed at least ten times. This sequence joins TRBV2 and TRBJ2-1; D possibly uses TRBD1 or TRBD2 (5 bases each). This CDR3 comprises 16 residues. Germline V CDR1 and CDR2: SNHLY, FYNNEI. V was pared by 0 bases and J by 0 bases, with 9 bases between. The CDR3 DNA reads TGTGCCAGCAGTGAAGCTCAGAGGGGCTCCTACAATGAGCAGTTCTTC. Amino acids: CASSEAQRGSYNEQFF.

This clonotype appeared a few times. The chain joins TRBV20-1 to TRBJ2-5, with TRBD2 matching 14 bases. The trim removed 4 bases at V and 1 base at J, leaving 2 bases unmatched. The germline gives CDR1 DFQATT, CDR2 SNEGSKA (reference sequence). The CDR3 spans 15 residues. The chain's CDR3 is CSAKGLAGAQETQYF. In DNA form, the CDR3 reads TGCAGTGCTAAGGGACTAGCGGGGGCCCAAGAGACCCAGTACTTC.

This clonotype was counted ten times or more. The V and J genes are TRBV29-1 and TRBJ2-2; 9 nucleotides match TRBD2. The ends lost 5 bases at V and 1 base at J; junction bases unmatched: 2. The V gene's germline CDR1 is SQVTM and CDR2 ANQGSEA. The CDR3 has 14 amino acids. The CDR3 region has the DNA TGCAGCGTTCAACTAGCGGGGAACACCGGGGAGCTGTTTTTT. The encoded protein is CSVQLAGNTGELFF.

J is TRBJ2-3 and V is TRBV5-6; D not certain. The CDR3 spans 13 residues. Germline CDR1 SGHDT, CDR2 YYEEEE. V was clipped by 3 bases and J by 8 bases, with 13 bases between them. The CDR3 nucleotides read TGTGCCAGCAGCTCTTTCCTGGGTGGTACGCAGTATTTT. Its protein is CASSSFLGGTQYF.

This clonotype was picked up a small number of times. V usage is TRBV7-2 and J usage is TRBJ2-7; TRBD1 agrees at 11 bases. CDR1 is SGHTA and CDR2 is FQGNSA in the germline V gene. The ends lost 1 base at V and 7 bases at J; junction bases unmatched: 6. This CDR3 contains 15 residues. CDR3 amino acids: CASSLDGQGAREQYF. The CDR3 DNA reads TGTGCCAGCAGCTTAGATGGACAGGGGGCGCGGGAGCAGTACTTC.

For this clonotype: At one boundary the junction diverges from the germline segment, which might be a read error. The genes are TRBV7-2 and TRBJ2-5, with 9 bases that match TRBD1. CDR3 length equals 14 residues. CDR1 and CDR2 (germline): SGHTA, FQGNSA. The CDR3: CATYATGGRETEYF. DNA for the CDR3: TGTGCCACCTATGCGACAGGGGGGCGGGAGACCGAGTACTTC.

In its sample, this clonotype was seen a few times. V usage is TRBV25-1 and J usage is TRBJ1-2, with D perhaps TRBD1 (6 bases). The CDR3 is 14 residues long. V was cut by 8 bases and J by 8 bases, with 21 bases left in between. Germline V gene data show CDR1 as MGHDK and CDR2 as SYGVNS. Written as DNA, the CDR3 is TGTGCCAGCGCCCCACGCTCAGGGGCGGCGGGCTACACCTTC. Protein: CASAPRSGAAGYTF.

The genes are TRBV20-1 and TRBJ1-6; D call uncertain. Germline V gene data show CDR1 as DFQATT and CDR2 as SNEGSKA (reference sequence). The CDR3 spans 16 residues. V dropped 0 bases and J dropped 6 bases, with 15 bases sitting between them. The CDR3 nucleotides are TGCAGTGCTAGAGACCGCGGAGGGTCGGCTAATTCACCCCTCCACTTT. Protein product: CSARDRGGSANSPLHF.

The genes are TRBV20-1 and TRBJ1-5, with 7 bases that match TRBD1. The CDR3 is 15 residues long. The junction had 16 bases not matched to a gene; V was cut back by 7 bases and J by 7 bases. The V gene's germline CDR1 is DFQATT and CDR2 SNEGSKA (reference sequence). The CDR3 nucleotides read TGCAGTGGAATACCCGGGACAGCGGTCTCCCAGCCCCAGCATTTT. Translated: CSGIPGTAVSQPQHF.

This clonotype has only a few counts. The rearrangement uses TRBV5-1 and TRBJ2-6; the D is unclear. Germline V gene lookup returns CDR1 SGHRS and CDR2 YFSETQ. Trimming pared 2 bases from V and 2 bases from J, leaving 8 bases between. CDR3 length: 15 residues. CDR3 coding DNA: TGCGCCAGCAGCTTTTGGACGACTGGGGCCAACGTCCTGACTTTC. Translated, it gives CASSFWTTGANVLTF.

J is TRBJ1-2 and V is TRBV7-2, with D hard to call. The CDR3 contains 13 residues. Germline V CDR1 and CDR2: SGHTA, FQGNSA. The V end was cut by 4 bases, the J end by 3 bases, with 9 bases between. Here the CDR3 DNA reads TGTGCCAGCAGCTCCGTTAAGGACTATGGCTACACCTTC. Translation: CASSSVKDYGYTF.

Ten or more counts support this clonotype. The rearrangement uses TRBV15 and TRBJ2-1, with 8 bases identical to TRBD1. The CDR3 contains 15 residues. CDR1 is LNHNV, CDR2 YYDKDF, per germline (reference sequence). V lost 1 base, J lost 6 bases, and 5 bases stayed unmatched. CDR3 protein: CATSRVTGGVNEQFF. The DNA for the CDR3 is TGTGCCACCAGCAGAGTAACAGGGGGTGTCAATGAGCAGTTCTTC.

This clonotype showed up many times. Given a much more abundant clone one base away, this may be a read error. This chain connects TRBV7-9 to TRBJ2-3, with D unclear. V shed 3 bases and J shed 4 bases, with 2 bases lying between them. Germline values: CDR1 SEHNR, CDR2 FQNEAQ (reference sequence). CDR3 length: 11 residues. The CDR3 loop is CASSFSDTQYF. The DNA for the CDR3 is TGTGCCAGCAGCTTTTCAGATACGCAGTATTTT.

This chain uses TRBV29-1 with TRBJ1-1; unclear D gene. V lost 3 bases and J 10 bases, leaving 6 bases between the germline ends. The CDR3 is made up of 9 amino acids. The V gene's germline CDR1 is SQVTM and CDR2 ANQGSEA. CDR3 sequence: CSVEVGAFF. DNA for the CDR3: TGCAGCGTTGAGGTAGGAGCTTTCTTT.

This chain connects TRBV5-1 to TRBJ2-3; 9 bases agree with TRBD1. After removal of 0 bases from V and 6 bases from J, the junction contained 5 bases not matched to a gene. From germline, CDR1 is SGHRS and CDR2 YFSETQ. The CDR3 length is 15 residues. This CDR3 reads CASSLGQGVFDTQYF. CDR3 sequence (DNA): TGCGCCAGCAGCTTGGGACAGGGGGTTTTCGATACGCAGTATTTT.

At least ten counts were recorded for this clonotype. The chain carries TRBV4-3 and TRBJ2-4, with TRBD1 as a possible D gene (6 bases). V lost 4 bases, J lost 0 bases, and 19 bases lay in between. The CDR3 extends over 18 amino acids. Per the germline V gene, CDR1 is LGHNA and CDR2 is YSLEER. CDR3 protein: CASSRWGPGQIAKNIQYF. The DNA of the CDR3 is TGCGCCAGCAGCCGATGGGGGCCCGGGCAAATAGCCAAAAACATTCAGTACTTC.

This rearrangement joins TRBV12-3 or TRBV12-4 to TRBJ1-3, with D possibly being TRBD1 (5 bases). V was clipped by 2 bases and J by 7 bases, with 15 bases between them. This CDR3 is 15 amino acids long. The CDR3, as DNA: TGTGCCAGCAGTTTACAGAGCGGGGGTAGTAACACCATATATTTT. This gives the protein CASSLQSGGSNTIYF.

This clonotype showed up just a few times. This sequence joins TRBV5-1 and TRBJ2-1; 12 bases map to TRBD1. This CDR3 region has 19 residues. Trimming cost V 6 bases and J 6 bases; bases outside gene matches: 19. Germline CDR1 and CDR2: SGHRS and YFSETQ. CDR3 residues: CASNPRDRGRLAGVNEQFF. DNA of the CDR3: TGCGCCAGCAACCCGCGGGACAGGGGGCGGCTAGCGGGGGTCAATGAGCAGTTCTTC.

This clonotype showed up just a few times. This chain links TRBV23-1 with TRBJ2-7, with unresolved D. TRBV23-1 is noted as an ORF with a role that remains uncertain. The CDR3 is 14 amino acids. V lost 3 bases to trimming and J lost 4 bases, with 13 bases between them. In DNA, the CDR3 is TGCGCCAGCAGTCACTGTCGACTGCTTTACGAGCAGTACGTC. This gives the protein CASSHCRLLYEQYV.

A few counts support this clonotype. The chain combines TRBV3-1 with TRBJ2-1, with 7 bases lining up with TRBD1. V trimming: 1 base; J trimming: 5 bases; junction bases outside the gene matches: 8. The CDR3 sequence is 16 residues long. Germline lookup yields CDR1 LGHDT and CDR2 YNNKEL (reference sequence). CDR3 loop: CASSQGPGTANNEQFF. The CDR3 DNA follows: TGTGCCAGCAGCCAAGGCCCCGGGACAGCAAACAATGAGCAGTTCTTC.